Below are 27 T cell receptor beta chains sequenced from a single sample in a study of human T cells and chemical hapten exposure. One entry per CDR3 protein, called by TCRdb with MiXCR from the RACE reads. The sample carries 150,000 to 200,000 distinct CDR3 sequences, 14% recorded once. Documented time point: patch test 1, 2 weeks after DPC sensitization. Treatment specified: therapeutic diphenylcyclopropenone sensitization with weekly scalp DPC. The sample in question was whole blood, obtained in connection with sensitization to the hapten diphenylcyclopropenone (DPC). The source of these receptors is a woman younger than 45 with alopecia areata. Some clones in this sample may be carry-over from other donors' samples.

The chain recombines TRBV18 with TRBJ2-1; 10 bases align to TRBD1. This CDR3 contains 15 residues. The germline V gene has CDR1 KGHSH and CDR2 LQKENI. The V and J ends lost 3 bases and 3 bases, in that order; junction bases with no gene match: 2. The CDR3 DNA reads TGTGCCAGCTCACCTAGGACAGGGGGCTACAATGAGCAGTTCTTC. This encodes CASSPRTGGYNEQFF.

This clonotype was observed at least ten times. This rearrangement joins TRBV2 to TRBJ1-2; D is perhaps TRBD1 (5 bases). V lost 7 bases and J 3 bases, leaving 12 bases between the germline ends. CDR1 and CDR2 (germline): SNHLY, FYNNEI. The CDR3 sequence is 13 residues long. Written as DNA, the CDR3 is TGTGCCAGCACGGGACTAACCGACTATGGCTACACCTTC. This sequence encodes CASTGLTDYGYTF.

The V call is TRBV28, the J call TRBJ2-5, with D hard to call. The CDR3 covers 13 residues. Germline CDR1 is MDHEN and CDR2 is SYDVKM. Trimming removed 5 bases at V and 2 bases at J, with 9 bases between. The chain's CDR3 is CASSTTVQETQYF. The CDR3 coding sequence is TGTGCCAGCAGTACCACGGTACAAGAGACCCAGTACTTC.

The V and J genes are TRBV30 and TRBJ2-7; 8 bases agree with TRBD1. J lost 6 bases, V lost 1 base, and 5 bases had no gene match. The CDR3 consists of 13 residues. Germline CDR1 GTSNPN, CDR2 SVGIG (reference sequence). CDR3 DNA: TGTGCCTGGAGTGGGACAGGGTTTAGCGAGCAGTACTTC. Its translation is CAWSGTGFSEQYF.

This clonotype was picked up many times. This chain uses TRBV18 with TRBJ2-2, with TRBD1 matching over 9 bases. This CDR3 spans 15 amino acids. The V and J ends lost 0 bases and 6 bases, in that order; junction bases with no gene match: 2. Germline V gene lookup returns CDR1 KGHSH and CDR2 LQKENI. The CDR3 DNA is TGTGCCAGCTCACCACCCACAGGGGGCGCCGGGGAGCTGTTTTTT. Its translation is CASSPPTGGAGELFF.

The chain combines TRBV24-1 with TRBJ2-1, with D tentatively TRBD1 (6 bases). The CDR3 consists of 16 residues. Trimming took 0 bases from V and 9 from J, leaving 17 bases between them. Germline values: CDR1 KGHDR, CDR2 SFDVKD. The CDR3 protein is CATSDLGRGQFVEQFF. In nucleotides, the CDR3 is TGTGCCACCAGTGATTTGGGCAGGGGTCAGTTTGTTGAGCAGTTCTTC.

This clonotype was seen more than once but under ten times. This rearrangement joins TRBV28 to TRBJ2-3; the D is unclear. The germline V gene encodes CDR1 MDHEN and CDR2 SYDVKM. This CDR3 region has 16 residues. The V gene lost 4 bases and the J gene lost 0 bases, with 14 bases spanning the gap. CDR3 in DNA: TGTGCCAGCAGTTCCCCGGGCCTATCTAGCACAGATACGCAGTATTTT. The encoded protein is CASSSPGLSSTDTQYF.

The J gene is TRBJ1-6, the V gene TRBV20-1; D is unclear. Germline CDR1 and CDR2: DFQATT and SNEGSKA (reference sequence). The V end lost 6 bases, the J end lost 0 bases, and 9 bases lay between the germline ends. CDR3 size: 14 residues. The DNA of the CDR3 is TGCAGTGCCCGTAGAGCCTCCTATAATTCACCCCTCCACTTT. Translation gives CSARRASYNSPLHF.

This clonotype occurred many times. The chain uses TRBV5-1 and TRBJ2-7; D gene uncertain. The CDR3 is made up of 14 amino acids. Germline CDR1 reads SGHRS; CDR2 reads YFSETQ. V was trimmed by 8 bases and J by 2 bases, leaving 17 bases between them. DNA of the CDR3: TGCGCCAGGGAAAAGACCAGGAAAACCTACGAGCAGTACTTC. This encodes CAREKTRKTYEQYF.

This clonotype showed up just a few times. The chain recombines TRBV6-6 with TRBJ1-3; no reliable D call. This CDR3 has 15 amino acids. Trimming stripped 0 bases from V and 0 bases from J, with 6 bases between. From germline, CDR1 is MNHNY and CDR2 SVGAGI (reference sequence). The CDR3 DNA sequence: TGTGCCAGCAGTTACTCCGCCCTCTCTGGAAACACCATATATTTT. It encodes CASSYSALSGNTIYF.

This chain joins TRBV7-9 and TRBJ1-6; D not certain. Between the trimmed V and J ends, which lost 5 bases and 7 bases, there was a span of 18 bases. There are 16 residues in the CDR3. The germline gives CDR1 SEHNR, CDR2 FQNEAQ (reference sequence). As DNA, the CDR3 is TGTGCCAGCAGCGCCAACTCAGGACCCTTGAATTCACCCCTCCACTTT. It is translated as CASSANSGPLNSPLHF. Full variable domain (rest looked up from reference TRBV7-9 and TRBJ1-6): DTGVSQNPRHKITKRGQNVTFRCDPISEHNRLYWYRQTLGQGPEFLTYFQNEAQLEKSRLLSDRFSAERPKGSFSTLEIQRTEQGDSAMYLCASSANSGPLNSPLHFGNGTRLTVT.

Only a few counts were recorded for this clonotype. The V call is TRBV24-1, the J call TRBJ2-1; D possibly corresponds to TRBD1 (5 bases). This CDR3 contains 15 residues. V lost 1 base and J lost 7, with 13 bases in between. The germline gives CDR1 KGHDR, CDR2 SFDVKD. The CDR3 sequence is CATSDFLAGRNEQFF. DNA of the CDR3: TGTGCCACCAGTGATTTTTTGGCAGGGCGGAATGAGCAGTTCTTC.

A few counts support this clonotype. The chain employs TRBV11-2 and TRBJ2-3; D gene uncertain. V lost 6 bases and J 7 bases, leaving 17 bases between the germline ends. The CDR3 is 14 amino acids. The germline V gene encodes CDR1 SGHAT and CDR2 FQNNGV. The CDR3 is CASSPTRHANTQYF. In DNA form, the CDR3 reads TGTGCCAGCAGTCCCACCCGCCATGCTAATACGCAGTATTTT. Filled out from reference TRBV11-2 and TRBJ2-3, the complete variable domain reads EAGVAQSPRYKIIEKRQSVAFWCNPISGHATLYWYQQILGQGPKLLIQFQNNGVVDDSQLPKDRFSAERLKGVDSTLKIQPAKLEDSAVYLCASSPTRHANTQYFGPGTRLTVL.

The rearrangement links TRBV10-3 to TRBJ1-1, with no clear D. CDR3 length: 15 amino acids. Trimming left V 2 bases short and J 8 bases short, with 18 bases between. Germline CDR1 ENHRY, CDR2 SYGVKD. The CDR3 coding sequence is TGTGCCATCAGTGAGCCGACCCGGGCTCTTGGAGAAGCTTTCTTT. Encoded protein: CAISEPTRALGEAFF.

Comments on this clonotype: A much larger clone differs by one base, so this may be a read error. CDR3 residues: CASSRTGTYNEQFF. For the CDR3, the DNA is TGTGCCAGCAGCCGGACGGGTACCTACAATGAGCAGTTCTTC. The chain joins TRBV3-1 to TRBJ2-1; D is undetermined. There are 14 residues in the CDR3. The germline gives CDR1 LGHDT, CDR2 YNNKEL (reference sequence). Deletions cut 4 bases from V and 2 bases from J, with 9 bases between.

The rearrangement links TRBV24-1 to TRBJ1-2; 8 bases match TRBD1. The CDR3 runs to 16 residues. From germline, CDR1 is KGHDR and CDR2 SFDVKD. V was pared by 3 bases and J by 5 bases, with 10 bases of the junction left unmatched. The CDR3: CATSDPASGGNYGYTF. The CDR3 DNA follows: TGTGCCACCAGTGATCCCGCGTCAGGGGGCAATTATGGCTACACCTTC.

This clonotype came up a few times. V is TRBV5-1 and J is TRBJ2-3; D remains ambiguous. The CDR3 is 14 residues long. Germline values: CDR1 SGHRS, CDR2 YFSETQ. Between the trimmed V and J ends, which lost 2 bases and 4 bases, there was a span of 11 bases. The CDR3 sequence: CASSLITPSDTQYF. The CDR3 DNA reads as TGCGCCAGCAGCTTAATAACCCCTTCAGATACGCAGTATTTT.

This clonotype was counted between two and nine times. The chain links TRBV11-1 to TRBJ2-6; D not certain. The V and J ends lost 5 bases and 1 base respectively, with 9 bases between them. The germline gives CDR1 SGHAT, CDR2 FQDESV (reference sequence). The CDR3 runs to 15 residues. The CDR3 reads CASSLELSGANVLTF. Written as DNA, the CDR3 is TGTGCCAGCAGCCTAGAACTATCTGGGGCCAACGTCCTGACTTTC.

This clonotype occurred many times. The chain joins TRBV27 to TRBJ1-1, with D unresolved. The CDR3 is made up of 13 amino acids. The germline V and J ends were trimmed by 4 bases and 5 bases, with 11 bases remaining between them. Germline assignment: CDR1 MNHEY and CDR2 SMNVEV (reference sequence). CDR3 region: CASSWSKGTEAFF. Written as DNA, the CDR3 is TGTGCCAGCAGTTGGTCGAAAGGGACTGAAGCTTTCTTT.

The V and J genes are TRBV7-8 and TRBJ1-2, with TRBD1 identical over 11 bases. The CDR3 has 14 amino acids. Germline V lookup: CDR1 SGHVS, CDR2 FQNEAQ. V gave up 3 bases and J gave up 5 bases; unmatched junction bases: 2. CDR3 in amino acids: CASSLDRGRYGYTF. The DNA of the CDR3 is TGTGCCAGCAGCTTGGACAGGGGGCGATATGGCTACACCTTC.

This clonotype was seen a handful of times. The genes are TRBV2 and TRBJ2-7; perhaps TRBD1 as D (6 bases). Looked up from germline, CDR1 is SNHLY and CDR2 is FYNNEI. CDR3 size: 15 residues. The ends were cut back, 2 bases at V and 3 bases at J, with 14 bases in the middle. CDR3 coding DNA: TGTGCCAGCAGTGAATCAGGGGTTGCGGACTACGAGCAGTACTTC. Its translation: CASSESGVADYEQYF.

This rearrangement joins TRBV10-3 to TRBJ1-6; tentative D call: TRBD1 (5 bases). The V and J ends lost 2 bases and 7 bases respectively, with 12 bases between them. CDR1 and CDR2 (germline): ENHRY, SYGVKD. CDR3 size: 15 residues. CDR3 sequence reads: CAISERQGGNSPLHF. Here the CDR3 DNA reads TGTGCCATCAGTGAGAGGCAGGGTGGAAATTCACCCCTCCACTTT.

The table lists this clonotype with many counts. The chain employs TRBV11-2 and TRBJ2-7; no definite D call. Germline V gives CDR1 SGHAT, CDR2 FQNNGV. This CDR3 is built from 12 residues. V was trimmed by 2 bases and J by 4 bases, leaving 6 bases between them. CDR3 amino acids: CASSLTQYEQYF. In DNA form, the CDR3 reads TGTGCCAGCAGCTTAACCCAATACGAGCAGTACTTC.

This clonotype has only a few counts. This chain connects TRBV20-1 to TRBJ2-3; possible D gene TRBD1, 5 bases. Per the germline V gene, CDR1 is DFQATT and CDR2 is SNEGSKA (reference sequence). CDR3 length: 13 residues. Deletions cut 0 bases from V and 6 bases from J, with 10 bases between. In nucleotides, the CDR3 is TGCAGTGCTAGAGATCCGAAGGGGGATACGCAGTATTTT. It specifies CSARDPKGDTQYF.

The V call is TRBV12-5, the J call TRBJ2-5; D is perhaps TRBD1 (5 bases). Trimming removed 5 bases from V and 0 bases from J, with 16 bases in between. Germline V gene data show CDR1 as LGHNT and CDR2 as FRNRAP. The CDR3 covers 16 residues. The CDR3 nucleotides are TGTGCTAGTGGTCTGGCCCCGACAGAGTACCAAGAGACCCAGTACTTC. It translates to CASGLAPTEYQETQYF.

CDR3 nucleotides: TGTGCCAGCAGCTTATTACAGGGAGACACTGAAGCTTTCTTT. It yields the protein CASSLLQGDTEAFF. The chain is built from TRBV9 and TRBJ1-1, with D maybe TRBD1 (6 bases). V was pared by 4 bases and J by 3 bases, with 13 bases between. From germline, CDR1 is SGDLS and CDR2 YYNGEE. The CDR3 has 14 residues. Full variable domain (missing parts from reference TRBV9 and TRBJ1-1): DSGVTQTPKHLITATGQRVTLRCSPRSGDLSVYWYQQSLDQGLQFLIQYYNGEERAKGNILERFSAQQFPDLHSELNLSSLELGDSALYFCASSLLQGDTEAFFGQGTRLTVV.

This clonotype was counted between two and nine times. The CDR3 DNA reads TGTGCCAGCAGTTCTTTGCTTTATCAGCCCCAGCATTTT. The encoded protein is CASSSLLYQPQHF. The chain is built from TRBV12-3 or TRBV12-4 and TRBJ1-5; D remains ambiguous. The CDR3 consists of 13 residues. With 4 bases removed from V and 5 bases from J, the gap between germline ends came to 9 bases.